Listed here are 8 T cell receptor beta chains from one sample, sequenced in a study of response to subunit inactivated influenza vaccine. Each CDR3 protein gets one entry after TCRdb re-called the RT-PCR reads with MiXCR. This sample yields roughly 540,000 distinct CDR3 sequences, of which around 21% are seen a single time; 2.5% to 3% belongs to the top ten. The same sample was also studied in work on T cells expressing NK-cell markers. In that study: 5'RACE template switching built TCR beta cDNA with unique molecular identifiers.

Sequenced material: CD4+ T cells sorted from PBMCs, taken 12 days after vaccination. These receptors all come from a man aged 45-65 years who received an inactivated influenza vaccine.

The genes are TRBV6-1 and TRBJ2-7; D possibly corresponds to TRBD2 (6 bases). The germline V gene encodes CDR1 MNHNS and CDR2 SASEGT. CDR3 length: 14 residues. The V and J ends lost 8 bases and 2 bases respectively, with 16 bases between them. CDR3 nucleotides: TGTGCCAGCCTAAGAGGGACTCACGCCTACGAGCAGTACTTC. It translates to CASLRGTHAYEQYF.

This clonotype was seen more than once but under ten times. The chain joins TRBV2 to TRBJ2-3; 8 nucleotides agree with TRBD1. The CDR3 is 15 amino acids. The ends lost 3 bases at V and 2 bases at J; junction bases unmatched: 4. The germline V gene encodes CDR1 SNHLY and CDR2 FYNNEI. The CDR3 is CASSDPGQVTDTQYF. The CDR3, as DNA: TGTGCCAGCAGTGATCCGGGACAGGTCACAGATACGCAGTATTTT.

The table lists this clonotype with a count of one. The chain is built from TRBV7-2 and TRBJ2-7, with D possibly TRBD1 on 6 matching bases. Trimming took 5 bases from V and 7 from J, leaving 21 bases between them. There are 15 residues in the CDR3. Germline loops: CDR1 SGHTA, CDR2 FQGNSA. The CDR3 here is CASSPGGGGRSEQYF. CDR3 coding DNA: TGTGCCAGCAGCCCGGGTGGGGGCGGGCGATCGGAGCAGTACTTC.

This clonotype showed up just a few times. The genes are TRBV6-5 and TRBJ1-3, with 7 bases identical to TRBD1. V trimming: 2 bases; J trimming: 4 bases; junction bases outside the gene matches: 5. CDR1 MNHEY and CDR2 SVGAGI come from the germline V gene. The CDR3 consists of 15 residues. The CDR3 protein is CASSYEGTVGNTIYF. The CDR3 nucleotides read TGTGCCAGCAGTTACGAAGGGACAGTAGGAAACACCATATATTTT.

The chain recombines TRBV12-3 or TRBV12-4 with TRBJ2-5; a weak D match, TRBD2 (6 bases). The CDR3 is 14 residues long. V was cut by 5 bases and J by 7 bases, with 17 bases left in between. The CDR3 DNA is TGTGCCAGCAGTCCCCTCGGGGCGCGGGGGACCCAGTACTTC. It yields the protein CASSPLGARGTQYF.

V gene TRBV29-1 combines with J gene TRBJ2-1, with TRBD1 matching 8 bases. Per the germline V gene, CDR1 is SQVTM and CDR2 is ANQGSEA. V lost 7 bases, J lost 2 bases, and 10 bases stayed unmatched. CDR3 length: 15 residues. The CDR3 region is CSAGSRDRTYNEQFF. The CDR3 DNA sequence: TGCAGCGCAGGATCGAGGGACAGGACCTACAATGAGCAGTTCTTC.

V gene TRBV6-2 or TRBV6-3 combines with J gene TRBJ1-5, with TRBD1 as a possible D gene (6 bases). Trimming shortened V by 6 bases and J by 2 bases, and 14 bases separated the two germline ends. The germline gives CDR1 MNHEY, CDR2 SVGEGT. This CDR3 spans 15 amino acids. The CDR3 loop is CASRVTGGGNQPQHF. The CDR3 nucleotides are TGTGCCAGCAGGGTGACAGGCGGTGGCAATCAGCCCCAGCATTTT.

The gene calls are TRBV5-1 and TRBJ2-3, with 7 bases lining up with TRBD2. J gave up 2 bases and V 0 bases, and 6 bases lay outside the gene matches. This CDR3 is built from 16 residues. CDR1 SGHRS and CDR2 YFSETQ come from the germline V gene. The CDR3 DNA reads as TGCGCCAGCAGCTTGGACGGGGGGTTATCCACAGATACGCAGTATTTT. Encoded protein: CASSLDGGLSTDTQYF.